These 2 T cell receptor beta chains share one sample of origin, sequenced in a study of T cell clones after liver transplantation. Sequencing was performed with immunoSEQ multiplex PCR; in TCRdb, only in-frame clones are kept and a portion is missing. Of about 71,000 clones in the sample, about 80% were seen once. The sample in question was CD4+ T cells from blood, obtained 12 months after liver transplant. The receptor source for this set is a human patient who received a liver transplant. Some T cells may be transferred from the graft donor.

V usage is TRBV2 and J usage is TRBJ1-5, with a possible D match to TRBD1 (6 bases). Per germline, CDR1 SNHLY and CDR2 FYNNEI. The CDR3 extends over 13 amino acids. The ends were cut back, 7 bases at V and 0 bases at J, with 7 bases in the middle. The CDR3, as DNA: TGTGCCAGCAAGGGGGATAGCAATCAGCCCCAGCATTTT. The encoded protein is CASKGDSNQPQHF. The entire variable domain, with the rest obtained from reference TRBV2 and TRBJ1-5, is as follows: EPEVTQTPSHQVTQMGQEVILRCVPISNHLYFYWYRQILGQKVEFLVSFYNNEISEKSEIFDDQFSVERPDGSNFTLKIRSTKLEDSAMYFCASKGDSNQPQHFGDGTRLSIL.

The J gene is TRBJ2-5, the V gene TRBV30; D may be TRBD2 (7 bases). This CDR3 spans 13 amino acids. CDR1 and CDR2 from the germline V gene are GTSNPN and SVGIG (reference sequence). V was trimmed by 2 bases and J by 4 bases, leaving 11 bases between them. The CDR3 DNA sequence: TGTGCCTGGAGTACAGGGAGGGGAGAGACCCAGTACTTC. Translated, it gives CAWSTGRGETQYF.